These 21 T cell receptor beta chains originate from one sample sequenced in a study of somatic mutations in cytotoxic T cells in rheumatoid arthritis. The table came from immunoSEQ multiplex PCR; TCRdb's copy has only in-frame clones and leaves some out. The profile covers under 20,000 clones, with 80% appearing a single time and 28% taken by the ten largest. Sequencing used CD8+ T cells sorted from blood. Source of these receptors: an adult with rheumatoid arthritis.

The chain has TRBV5-5 and TRBJ1-1, with D uncertain. V shed 3 bases and J shed 0 bases, with 9 bases lying between them. Germline V lookup: CDR1 SGHKS, CDR2 YYEKEE (reference sequence). This CDR3 spans 14 amino acids. This CDR3 is CASSSWFLNTEAFF. The CDR3 DNA sequence: TGTGCCAGCAGCTCGTGGTTCCTGAACACTGAAGCTTTCTTT.

The chain links TRBV27 to TRBJ2-5; either TRBD1 or TRBD2 may supply D (5 bases each). V was clipped by 3 bases and J by 6 bases, with 11 bases between them. This CDR3 region has 13 residues. Germline V CDR1 and CDR2: MNHEY, SMNVEV (reference sequence). The CDR3: CASSFRDGKTQYF. The CDR3 DNA sequence: TGTGCCAGCAGTTTTAGGGACGGAAAGACCCAGTACTTC.

The chain employs TRBV2 and TRBJ2-1, with a possible D match to TRBD1 (6 bases). The V gene lost 7 bases and the J gene lost 4 bases, with 11 bases spanning the gap. The germline gives CDR1 SNHLY, CDR2 FYNNEI. The CDR3 is made up of 13 amino acids. The CDR3 coding sequence is TGTGCCAGCATGGACGGGACATACAATGAGCAGTTCTTC. Translating gives CASMDGTYNEQFF.

The chain has TRBV6-1 and TRBJ2-5; D is ambiguous. Per germline, CDR1 MNHNS and CDR2 SASEGT. CDR3 size: 10 residues. With 8 bases removed from V and 5 bases from J, the gap between germline ends came to 6 bases. CDR3 protein: CASSLETQYF. CDR3 coding DNA: TGTGCCAGCTCTCTGGAGACCCAGTACTTC.

The chain links TRBV19 to TRBJ2-7, with unresolved D. This CDR3 comprises 14 residues. Trimming pared 3 bases from V and 3 bases from J, leaving 12 bases between. Per germline, CDR1 LNHDA and CDR2 SQIVND (reference sequence). In DNA, the CDR3 is TGTGCCAGTAGTATGAGTTCGGGCCTCTACGAGCAGTACTTC. It yields the protein CASSMSSGLYEQYF.

J is TRBJ2-3 and V is TRBV9, with D perhaps TRBD1 (6 bases). V lost 4 bases and J 2 bases, leaving 20 bases between the germline ends. CDR1 is SGDLS and CDR2 is YYNGEE in the germline V gene. This CDR3 comprises 17 residues. This CDR3 reads CASSLRGSFPNTDTQYF. In DNA form, the CDR3 reads TGTGCCAGCAGCCTAAGGGGGAGTTTCCCAAACACAGATACGCAGTATTTT.

This sequence joins TRBV6-1 and TRBJ2-2, with TRBD2 as a possible D gene (6 bases). Germline V gene sequence: CDR1 MNHNS, CDR2 SASEGT. The CDR3 has 12 amino acids. The V and J ends lost 8 bases and 6 bases respectively, with 10 bases between them. The CDR3 nucleotides read TGTGCCAGCCAGCGGGCTTCCGGGGAGCTGTTTTTT. This sequence encodes CASQRASGELFF.

This chain uses TRBV6-4 with TRBJ2-6; D not certain. CDR3 size: 14 residues. Looked up from germline, CDR1 is MRHNA and CDR2 is SNTAGT. The ends were cut back, 6 bases at V and 0 bases at J, with 6 bases in the middle. CDR3 sequence reads: CASSDDSGANVLTF. Written as DNA, the CDR3 is TGTGCCAGCAGCGATGACTCTGGGGCCAACGTCCTGACTTTC.

A word on this clone: Additional DNA sequences in this sample encode the identical CDR3. The chain links TRBV7-9 to TRBJ2-3; D remains unclear. The CDR3 runs 12 residues. CDR1 and CDR2 from the germline V gene are SEHNR and FQNEAQ (reference sequence). V was clipped by 6 bases and J by 3 bases, with 7 bases between them. CDR3 protein: CASSLGTDTQYF. CDR3 bases: TGTGCCAGCAGTCTTGGGACAGATACGCAGTATTTT.

This clone is a singleton in its sample. The V gene is TRBV11-2, the J gene TRBJ2-7, with a weak D call TRBD2 (5 bases). V shed 3 bases and J shed 6 bases, with 30 bases lying between them. Germline lookup yields CDR1 SGHAT and CDR2 FQNNGV. The CDR3 is made up of 19 amino acids. DNA of the CDR3: TGTGCCAGCAGCTTGTTCACGGTGGGGTCCGGGTATGTTGGAGGCGAGCAGTACTTC. It encodes CASSLFTVGSGYVGGEQYF.

This clone was seen once. The chain has TRBV5-4 and TRBJ2-5; 10 nucleotides agree with TRBD1. The CDR3 contains 16 residues. Germline CDR1 reads SGHNT; CDR2 reads YYREEE (reference sequence). The ends lost 4 bases at V and 4 bases at J; junction bases unmatched: 10. The CDR3 loop is CASSPHTGTGAETQYF. The CDR3 nucleotides read TGTGCCAGCAGCCCCCATACCGGGACAGGGGCAGAGACCCAGTACTTC.

CDR3 in amino acids: CASSPRAVGAGVGEKLFF. CDR3 coding DNA: TGTGCCAGCAGTCCCCGCGCGGTGGGGGCGGGGGTGGGTGAAAAACTGTTTTTT. The chain has TRBV27 and TRBJ1-4, with D tentatively TRBD1 (6 bases). V lost 5 bases and J 7 bases, leaving 26 bases between the germline ends. The CDR3 is made up of 18 amino acids. CDR1 and CDR2 from the germline V gene are MNHEY and SMNVEV (reference sequence).

This rearrangement joins TRBV7-9 to TRBJ2-1; 7 bases are shared with TRBD2. The CDR3 has 15 residues. The V segment lost 4 bases and the J segment 4 bases; nucleotides outside the gene matches: 7. Germline-derived CDR1 and CDR2 are SEHNR and FQNEAQ (reference sequence). Here the CDR3 reads CASSSSEGGYNEQFF. The CDR3 DNA reads TGTGCCAGCAGCTCCTCAGAGGGAGGGTACAATGAGCAGTTCTTC.

A remark on this clone: An end of the junction does not agree with germline; a read error may underlie this. CDR3 in amino acids: CAGSDSRSNTEAFF. CDR3 nucleotides: TGTGCCGGCAGTGATAGCAGGTCAAACACTGAAGCTTTCTTT. V is TRBV2 and J is TRBJ1-1; D gene unclear. Germline CDR1 is SNHLY and CDR2 is FYNNEI. The CDR3 covers 14 residues.

The J gene is TRBJ2-2, the V gene TRBV9; D perhaps matches TRBD2 (6 bases). CDR1 SGDLS and CDR2 YYNGEE come from the germline V gene. The CDR3 contains 16 residues. Trimming cost V 3 bases and J 0 bases, with 12 bases left between them. The CDR3, as DNA: TGTGCCAGCAGCGCCGGGGTAGCGGCGAACACCGGGGAGCTGTTTTTT. It translates to CASSAGVAANTGELFF.

V is TRBV5-1 and J is TRBJ2-2, with D unclear. From germline, CDR1 is SGHRS and CDR2 YFSETQ. There are 15 residues in the CDR3. V lost 0 bases and J 0 bases, leaving 6 bases between the germline ends. The CDR3 is CASSLAATNTGELFF. In DNA form, the CDR3 reads TGCGCCAGCAGCTTGGCGGCTACGAACACCGGGGAGCTGTTTTTT.

This clone was observed a single time. This chain uses TRBV2 with TRBJ2-1, with 7 bases fitting TRBD2. CDR1 and CDR2 (germline): SNHLY, FYNNEI. This CDR3 region has 16 residues. J gave up 5 bases and V 0 bases, and 7 bases lay outside the gene matches. Here the CDR3 DNA reads TGTGCCAGCAGTGAAGCGATGGGGGGGGGTGACAATGAGCAGTTCTTC. As protein: CASSEAMGGGDNEQFF.

The chain couples TRBV28 to TRBJ1-2, with 7 bases lining up with TRBD1. CDR3 length equals 13 residues. V shed 8 bases, J shed 4 bases, and the junction held 7 bases outside the gene matches. Per germline, CDR1 MDHEN and CDR2 SYDVKM. In DNA form, the CDR3 reads TGTGCCAGCGCGCGACAGGGTCCCTATGGCTACACCTTC. Its protein product is CASARQGPYGYTF.

The table lists this clone with a few counts. The chain joins TRBV20-1 to TRBJ2-5, with D possibly matching TRBD1 (5 bases). Deletions cut 2 bases from V and 9 bases from J, with 10 bases between. The CDR3 contains 11 residues. In germline, CDR1 is DFQATT, CDR2 SNEGSKA (reference sequence). The CDR3 sequence: CSARPSGSQYF. The CDR3 DNA is TGCAGTGCTAGACCCTCAGGGTCCCAGTACTTC.

This clone was seen a few times. The chain couples TRBV25-1 to TRBJ1-1, with D possibly matching TRBD1 (5 bases). V was trimmed by 3 bases and J by 11 bases, leaving 16 bases between them. Germline CDR1 is MGHDK and CDR2 is SYGVNS. The CDR3 totals 13 residues. As DNA, the CDR3 is TGTGCCAGCAGTGATCTAATCGGGGCGCTGGCTTTCTTT. Its protein product is CASSDLIGALAFF.

A single count supports this clone. This chain joins TRBV5-3 and TRBJ1-1, with D tentatively TRBD1 (6 bases). TRBV5-3 is identified as an open reading frame with a role that is uncertain. V shed 9 bases and J shed 7 bases, with 13 bases lying between them. The CDR3 loop spans 11 amino acids. CDR3 residues: CATPPTGEAFF. Here the CDR3 DNA reads TGTGCCACCCCACCGACAGGTGAAGCTTTCTTT.